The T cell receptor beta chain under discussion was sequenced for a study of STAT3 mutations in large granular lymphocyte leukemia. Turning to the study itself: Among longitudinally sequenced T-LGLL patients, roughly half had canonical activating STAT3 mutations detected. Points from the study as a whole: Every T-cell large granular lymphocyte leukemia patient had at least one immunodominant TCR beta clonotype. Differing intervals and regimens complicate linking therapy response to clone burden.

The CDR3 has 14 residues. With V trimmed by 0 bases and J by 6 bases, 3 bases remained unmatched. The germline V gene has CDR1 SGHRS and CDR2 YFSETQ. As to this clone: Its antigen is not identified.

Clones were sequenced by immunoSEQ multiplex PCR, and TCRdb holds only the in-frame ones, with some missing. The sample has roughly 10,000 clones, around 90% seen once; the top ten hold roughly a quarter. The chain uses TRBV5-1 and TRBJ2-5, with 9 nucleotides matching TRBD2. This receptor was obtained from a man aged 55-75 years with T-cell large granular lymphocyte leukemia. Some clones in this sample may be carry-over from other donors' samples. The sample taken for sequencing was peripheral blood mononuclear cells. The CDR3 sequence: CASSLAGTSQTQYF. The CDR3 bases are TGCGCCAGCAGCTTGGCGGGGACTAGCCAGACCCAGTACTTC.